Reported below is one TCR beta chain. The germline CDR1 and CDR2 sequences are LGHNA and YSLEER. Trimming cost V 0 bases and J 4 bases, with 12 bases left between them. There are 15 residues in the CDR3. The second PCR ran roughly 7 to 11 cycles with a sample-barcoded 5' primer and J-beta primers. Using its own MiXCR run on the 5' RACE reads, TCRdb lists one record per CDR3 protein. This repertoire shows about 1.1 million distinct CDR3 sequences, around two fifths found once; its top ten account for about an eighth. This record comes from a study of blood T cells in healthy people across ages. This TCR was sampled from a man between 18 and 35 years old in good health. What was sequenced was blood. The rearrangement uses TRBV4-3 and TRBJ1-2, with D unresolved. The CDR3 protein is CASSQDRPGVYGYTF. DNA for the CDR3: TGCGCCAGCAGCCAAGATAGGCCCGGAGTCTATGGCTACACCTTC.